This is a list of T cell receptor beta chains from one sample in a study of shared clonotypes between healthy human individuals. Assay: immunoSEQ multiplex PCR; the TCRdb copy retains only in-frame clones and omits some. The table lists around 500,000 clones, around 79% of them singletons. The material sequenced was PBMCs. The receptors were sampled from a woman between 40 and 55 years old in good health. Some clones in this sample may be carry-over from other donors' samples. Each CDR3 is given with its conserved first and last residue. Fields, in order: D gene, J gene, clone size, V gene, CDR3 DNA, CDR3 protein. A D gene is named only where the DNA matches it firmly. Some rows mark clone size as missing; the rest say once, few, many or name a class of expanded clone.

NA,TRBJ1-5,NA,TRBV28,TGTGCCAGCAGTTTATCTCAAAAACCCAATCAGCCCCAGCATTTT,CASSLSQKPNQPQHF
NA,TRBJ1-2,NA,TRBV6-1,TGTGCCAGCATGGGGGAGAACTATGGCTACACCTTC,CASMGENYGYTF
NA,TRBJ1-5,NA,TRBV5-5,TGTGCCAGCAGCTTGGGGGTCAGCGGAGAGCCCCAGCATTTT,CASSLGVSGEPQHF
TRBD1,TRBJ2-7,NA,TRBV29-1,TGCAGCGCGGACAGGGGAGGCTACGAGCAGTACTTC,CSADRGGYEQYF
NA,TRBJ1-1,NA,TRBV5-4,TGTGCCAGCAGCATACAGGGACACACTGAAGCTTTCTTT,CASSIQGHTEAFF
NA,TRBJ2-2,NA,TRBV7-9,TGTGCCAGCAGCCGGACACGGGGTCTAGCAAACACCGGGGAGCTGTTTTTT,CASSRTRGLANTGELFF
TRBD1,TRBJ2-7,NA,TRBV10-1,TGCGCCAGCAGTGAATTCTCGGGACAGGGGGGTTACGAGCAGTACTTC,CASSEFSGQGGYEQYF
NA,TRBJ1-1,NA,TRBV19,TGTGCCAGTAGTAACACTGGGAACACTGAAGCTTTCTTT,CASSNTGNTEAFF
NA,TRBJ2-3,NA,TRBV5-4,TGTGCCAGCAGCTTGGCGGCGGGGCTAAGCACAGATACGCAGTATTTT,CASSLAAGLSTDTQYF
TRBD1,TRBJ1-1,NA,TRBV6-1,TGTGCCAGCAGGCCGGGACAGTACATGAACACTGAAGCTTTCTTT,CASRPGQYMNTEAFF
TRBD2,TRBJ2-7,NA,TRBV6-6,TGTGCCAGCAAAAATTTAGCGGGAATCCACGAGCAGTACTTC,CASKNLAGIHEQYF
TRBD2,TRBJ2-3,NA,TRBV27,TGTGCCAGCACCCTACTAGCGGGAGGAGATACGCAGTATTTT,CASTLLAGGDTQYF
NA,TRBJ2-7,NA,TRBV4-2,TGTGCCAGCAGCCTAGGGGGGACGTCGGGGACCGAGCAGTACTTC,CASSLGGTSGTEQYF
NA,TRBJ1-2,NA,TRBV4-3,TGCGCCAGCAGCCAAGACCGGGACTCTTACTATGGCTACACCTTC,CASSQDRDSYYGYTF
NA,TRBJ2-7,NA,TRBV28,TGTGCCAGCAGTTTAAACGTTGCCTACGAGCAGTACTTC,CASSLNVAYEQYF
TRBD1,TRBJ2-7,NA,TRBV5-4,TGTGCCAGCAGCCGGGGGACAGGGGAAGCCTACGAGCAGTACTTC,CASSRGTGEAYEQYF
TRBD1,TRBJ2-2,NA,TRBV2,TGTGCCAGCAGATACGACAGGGGGAACACCGGGGAGCTGTTTTTT,CASRYDRGNTGELFF
NA,TRBJ2-2,many,TRBV2,TGTGCCAGCAGTGCGAGACCTTGGCGGGCCGGGGAGCTGTTTTTT,CASSARPWRAGELFF
NA,TRBJ2-7,NA,TRBV6-5,TGTGCCAGCAGTTACTCGCCAGAGTCCTACGAGCAGTACTTC,CASSYSPESYEQYF
NA,TRBJ2-2,NA,TRBV7-8,TGTGCCAGCAGCTTGGCCGGGGAGCTGTTTTTT,CASSLAGELFF
NA,TRBJ2-5,NA,TRBV7-3,TGTGCCAGCAGCTCTAGTTCCTCACTGGGCGAGACCCAGTACTTC,CASSSSSSLGETQYF
NA,TRBJ2-7,NA,TRBV5-6,TGTGCCAGCAGCTTGTATTCTTCTCGGGGCTACGAGCAGTACTTC,CASSLYSSRGYEQYF
NA,TRBJ1-1,NA,TRBV13,TGTGCCTCCGGGGGTGAAAGTGAAGCTTTCTTT,CASGGESEAFF
NA,TRBJ1-5,NA,TRBV7-8,TGTGCCAGCAGCTTACACGAGGGCGACAATCAGCCCCAGCATTTT,CASSLHEGDNQPQHF
NA,TRBJ2-7,NA,TRBV7-2,TGTGCCAGCAGCCGAACTAGGATCACCTACGAGCAGTACTTC,CASSRTRITYEQYF
TRBD1,TRBJ1-2,many,TRBV7-2,TGTGCCAGCAGCTTATTCACAGGGGGCTATGGCTACACCTTC,CASSLFTGGYGYTF
NA,TRBJ1-3,NA,TRBV6-5,TGTGCCAGCAGTTACTCGAGCGGGATTGGAAACACCATATATTTT,CASSYSSGIGNTIYF
TRBD1,TRBJ2-4,NA,TRBV5-8,TGTGCCAGCAACATAAAGGACAGGGGTTTAAACATTCAGTACTTC,CASNIKDRGLNIQYF
NA,TRBJ1-2,many,TRBV18,TGTGCCAGCTCACCACCGAACCAATATGGCTACACCTTC,CASSPPNQYGYTF
NA,TRBJ2-7,NA,TRBV28,TGTGCCAGCAGTCGACCAGGGACGGCGGCCTACGAGCAGTACTTC,CASSRPGTAAYEQYF
NA,TRBJ2-1,NA,TRBV5-1,TGCGCCAGCAGTTTTCCTGGTGGTGAGCAGTTCTTC,CASSFPGGEQFF
TRBD1,TRBJ1-5,NA,TRBV30,TGTGCCTGGAGTACAAAACAGGGGGCTCAGCCCCAGCATTTT,CAWSTKQGAQPQHF
NA,TRBJ2-7,once,TRBV5-4,TGTGCCAGCAGCTTGGCGGCAGGTGGCGGCATCCTGTACTTC,CASSLAAGGGILYF
TRBD1,TRBJ2-1,NA,TRBV5-1,TGCGCCAGCAGCGGGCCGGGACAGGGGTACAATGAGCAGTTCTTC,CASSGPGQGYNEQFF
TRBD1,TRBJ1-1,NA,TRBV28,TGTGCCAGCATCCGGGGGACAGGGGGAACTGAAGCTTTCTTT,CASIRGTGGTEAFF
NA,TRBJ1-3,once,TRBV2,TGTGCCAGCACAGGCAGCCATAGCTCTGGAAACACCATATATTTT,CASTGSHSSGNTIYF
TRBD1,TRBJ2-7,NA,TRBV5-1,TGCGCCAGCAGCTTATCCCGTGGACAGGGGGCGGGGGAGCAGTACTTC,CASSLSRGQGAGEQYF
NA,TRBJ1-4,NA,TRBV6-1,TGTGCCAGCATGAGGACAGTAACTAATGAAAAACTGTTTTTT,CASMRTVTNEKLFF
TRBD1,TRBJ1-2,once,TRBV9,TGTGCCAGCAGCATACAGGGGGATCTATCCTATGGCTACACCTTC,CASSIQGDLSYGYTF
TRBD1,TRBJ1-5,NA,TRBV5-5,TGTGCCAGCAGCCCCGGGACAGGCGCTCAGCCCCAGCATTTT,CASSPGTGAQPQHF
NA,TRBJ1-1,NA,TRBV27,TGTGCCAGCAGTTTATATCCAGGGCCGAACACTGAAGCTTTCTTT,CASSLYPGPNTEAFF
NA,TRBJ1-5,NA,TRBV19,TGTGCCAGTAGTATTACCCTAAATCAGCCCCAGCATTTT,CASSITLNQPQHF